This TCR beta chain appears in the sequencing data of a study of CD8 T cells in Susac syndrome. Study-level findings and limits: The TCR sequencing and HLA analysis in the study involved a relatively small number of individuals, as the study acknowledged.

V gave up 5 bases and J gave up 5 bases, with 15 bases separating them. CDR1 is LNHNV, CDR2 YYDKDF, per germline (reference sequence). The CDR3 has 14 amino acids. Of note for this clonotype: Its antigen is currently unknown.

The RNA input was roughly 0.45 to 1 ug, and it was reverse transcribed with random hexamers. TCRdb ran MiXCR on the immunoSEQ multiplex PCR reads and lists one entry per CDR3 protein. This table has over 100,000 distinct CDR3 sequences, 90% to 95% appearing once. The rearrangement links TRBV15 to TRBJ1-2; D is possibly TRBD1 (5 bases). This receptor was taken from a human donor with Susac syndrome. Sequencing was carried out using CD8+ T cells from PBMCs. Here the CDR3 reads CATSVGLGPYGYTF. CDR3 coding DNA: TGTGCCACCAGCGTAGGGCTGGGGCCTTATGGCTACACCTTC.